The rows below give T cell receptor beta chains drawn from one sample of a study of OX40 agonist ivuxolimab in advanced cancers. The method was immunoSEQ multiplex PCR; TCRdb's version includes in-frame clones alone and lacks a portion of them. This sample carries tens of thousands of clones, 90% to 95% of them seen once, and the ten largest clones take 13%. Sequences were derived from CD4+ or CD8+ T cells sorted from blood, sampled in a trial of the OX40 agonist ivuxolimab. The receptors come from an adult with an advanced solid tumor such as melanoma, head and neck, liver or kidney cancer. Each CDR3 is given with its conserved first and last residue. A D gene is named only where the DNA matches it firmly. The size entry is marked missing in some rows and otherwise reads once, few, many or a size class.

J | V | length | D | size | CDR3 | DNA
TRBJ2-3 | TRBV29-1 | 16 | - | - | CSVEVPGDPTGNTQYF | TGCAGCGTTGAAGTCCCAGGGGACCCGACTGGAAATACGCAGTATTTT
TRBJ2-5 | TRBV19 | 15 | - | - | CASSPGGGTPLAQYF | TGTGCCAGTAGCCCAGGGGGAGGGACACCTTTGGCCCAGTACTTC
TRBJ2-1 | TRBV4-2 | 17 | TRBD2 | - | CASSQDPVREGVNEQFF | TGTGCCAGCAGCCAAGATCCCGTCCGGGAGGGCGTAAATGAGCAGTTCTTC
TRBJ2-5 | TRBV10-3 | 15 | - | - | CAIRRTDRTQETQYF | TGTGCCATCAGAAGAACGGATAGGACGCAAGAGACCCAGTACTTC
TRBJ2-2 | TRBV6-7 | 19 | TRBD2 | - | CASSYMDGVAGGNTGELFF | TGTGCCAGCAGTTACATGGATGGGGTAGCGGGGGGAAACACCGGGGAGCTGTTTTTT
TRBJ2-3 | TRBV25-1 | 15 | - | - | CASSELAGDTDTQYF | TGTGCCAGCAGTGAACTAGCAGGTGACACAGATACGCAGTATTTT
TRBJ2-7 | TRBV18 | 14 | TRBD2 | - | CASSPRAGGYEQYF | TGTGCCAGCTCACCACGAGCGGGAGGTTACGAGCAGTACTTC
TRBJ2-3 | TRBV18 | 14 | - | - | CASSPTEATDTQYF | TGTGCCAGCTCACCGACAGAGGCCACAGATACGCAGTATTTT
TRBJ2-7 | TRBV13 | 15 | TRBD1 | - | CASSPGQGMKYEQYF | TGTGCCAGCAGTCCCGGACAGGGGATGAAATACGAGCAGTACTTC
TRBJ2-3 | TRBV10-3 | 15 | TRBD2 | - | CAISDKTSGTDTQYF | TGTGCCATCAGTGACAAGACTAGCGGGACAGATACGCAGTATTTT
TRBJ2-1 | TRBV7-2 | 12 | - | - | CASSFRFDEQFF | TGTGCCAGCAGCTTTAGATTCGATGAGCAGTTCTTC
TRBJ2-3 | TRBV6-4 | 16 | TRBD2 | medium-sized | CASSSAGGLGTDTQYF | TGTGCCAGCAGTTCTGCGGGGGGGCTCGGCACAGATACGCAGTATTTT
TRBJ2-1 | TRBV11-3 | 18 | TRBD2 | - | CASSLSSERETTYNEQFF | TGTGCCAGCAGCTTATCATCTGAGCGGGAGACGACCTACAATGAGCAGTTCTTC
TRBJ2-4 | TRBV5-4 | 16 | - | - | CASSFRRDPSKNIQYF | TGTGCCAGCAGCTTCAGGAGGGATCCGTCTAAAAACATTCAGTACTTC
TRBJ1-1 | TRBV6-1 | 13 | - | - | CASSEPGYTEAFF | TGTGCCAGCAGTGAACCAGGGTACACTGAAGCTTTCTTT
TRBJ2-7 | TRBV4-3 | 16 | - | once | CASSQEWAGGTYEQYF | TGCGCCAGCAGCCAAGAATGGGCAGGGGGGACCTACGAGCAGTACTTC
TRBJ1-4 | TRBV4-1 | 16 | - | - | CASSQGPQGMNEKLFF | TGCGCCAGCAGCCAAGGTCCACAGGGAATGAATGAAAAACTGTTTTTT
TRBJ2-7 | TRBV4-1 | 16 | TRBD2 | - | CASSPGLSSGSYEQYF | TGCGCCAGCAGCCCCGGACTATCCAGCGGGAGCTACGAGCAGTACTTC
TRBJ2-7 | TRBV15 | 14 | - | - | CATSRVGGVYEQYF | TGTGCCACCAGCAGAGTTGGCGGGGTGTACGAGCAGTACTTC
TRBJ1-1 | TRBV7-9 | 18 | TRBD1 | - | CASSFDPTGGAGNTEAFF | TGTGCCAGCAGCTTCGACCCTACAGGGGGCGCAGGGAACACTGAAGCTTTCTTT